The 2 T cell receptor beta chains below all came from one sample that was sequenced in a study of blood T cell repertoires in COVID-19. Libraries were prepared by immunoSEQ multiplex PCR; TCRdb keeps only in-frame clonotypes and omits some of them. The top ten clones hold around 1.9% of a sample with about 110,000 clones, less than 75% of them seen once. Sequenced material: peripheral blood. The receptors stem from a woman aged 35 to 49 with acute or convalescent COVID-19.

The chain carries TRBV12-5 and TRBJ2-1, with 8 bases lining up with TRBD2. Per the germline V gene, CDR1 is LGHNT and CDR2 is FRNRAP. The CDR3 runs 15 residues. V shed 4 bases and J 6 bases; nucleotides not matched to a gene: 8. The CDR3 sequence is CASGSLAGPTNEQFF. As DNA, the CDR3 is TGTGCTAGTGGTTCGTTAGCGGGGCCCACCAATGAGCAGTTCTTC.

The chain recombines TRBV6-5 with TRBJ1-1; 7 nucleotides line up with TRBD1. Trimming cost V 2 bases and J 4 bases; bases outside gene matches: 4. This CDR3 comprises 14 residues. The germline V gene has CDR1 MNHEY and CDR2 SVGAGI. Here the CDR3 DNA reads TGTGCCAGCAGTTACGGCAGGGGGAGCACTGAAGCTTTCTTT. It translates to CASSYGRGSTEAFF.